This T cell receptor beta chain was obtained from a study of cytomegalovirus exposure and HLA in healthy donors. Worth noting for this clone: Its antigen is unknown.

General observations from the study: TCR beta V segments were, for the most part, productive about 87% or about 30% of the time in an earlier analysis.

This PCR relied on a set of 60 Vbeta primers and 13 Jbeta primers. The assay was immunoSEQ multiplex PCR, and TCRdb's table has in-frame clones only and misses some. The data include 200,000 to 250,000 clones; the top ten clones carry roughly 1.2%. Sequencing was performed on PBMCs. The receptor's source is a girl aged 2-10 years in good health and CMV-seropositive.

The CDR3 loop is CASSFGLAGEHEQYF. The CDR3 bases are TGCGCCAGCAGCTTCGGACTAGCGGGAGAACACGAGCAGTACTTC. This chain joins TRBV5-1 and TRBJ2-7, with 13 bases aligning to TRBD2. The CDR3 runs 15 residues. The ends lost 2 bases at V and 5 bases at J; junction bases unmatched: 4. Germline lookup yields CDR1 SGHRS and CDR2 YFSETQ.